This T cell receptor beta chain was sequenced for a study of beta chain features in type 1 diabetes. Findings and caveats of the study: Researchers reported that naive, central memory and Treg TCRB repertoires appeared more similar in patients than in healthy donors. All four CD4+ subsets of Type 1 diabetes patients contained TCRB CDR3s that were moderately but significantly shorter.

Trimming removed 4 bases from V and 4 bases from J; junction bases left unmatched: 4. The CDR3 consists of 14 residues. CDR1 is LGHNT and CDR2 is FRNRAP in the germline V gene. The entirety of the isolated RNA underwent reverse transcription, so expressed TCRB transcripts were sequenced. Measured with immunoSEQ multiplex PCR; TCRdb has only the in-frame clones, and not every one. The sample lists 630,000 or so clones; over 13% were seen once. This clone was observed a few times. Its cognate antigen is unknown. The sample consisted of naive CD4+ T cells from blood. The TCR comes from a man between 18 and 35 years old with type 1 diabetes. The rearrangement uses TRBV12-5 and TRBJ2-1, with TRBD2 matching over 7 bases. This CDR3 reads CASGWLAEYNEQFF. The CDR3 DNA follows: TGTGCTAGTGGTTGGCTAGCGGAGTACAATGAGCAGTTCTTC.